The 20 T cell receptor beta chains reported below all come from one sample, sequenced in a study of shared clonotypes between healthy human individuals. Generated by immunoSEQ multiplex PCR, the TCRdb table keeps only in-frame clones and is missing some. There are just over 2,000,000 clones in the sample; 90% to 95% occur only once, and about 0.13% lies in the top ten. Material: naive CD4+ T cells sorted from blood. Subset: CD45RA+ positively selected. The receptors here all came from a man aged 18-30 years in good health.

This clone has only one observation. The V gene is TRBV6-8, the J gene TRBJ1-3; D possibly corresponds to TRBD1 (6 bases). V lost 4 bases, J lost 3 bases, and 28 bases lay in between. CDR3 length equals 20 residues. CDR1 is MNHGY, CDR2 SAAAGT, per germline. CDR3 in amino acids: CASSSMDSLDRRVRGNTIYF. The CDR3 DNA reads TGTGCCAGCAGTTCGATGGACAGCCTAGACCGCCGTGTTCGTGGAAACACCATATATTTT.

The CDR3, as DNA: TGTGCCAGCAGCTTGGTGGAGGGAAAACTGTTTTTT. This translates into CASSLVEGKLFF. V is TRBV5-6 and J is TRBJ1-4, with D unclear. The CDR3 is 12 amino acids. Trimming shortened V by 0 bases and J by 10 bases, and 7 bases separated the two germline ends. The V gene's germline CDR1 is SGHDT and CDR2 YYEEEE. The complete variable domain, with remaining parts taken from reference TRBV5-6 and TRBJ1-4, reads DAGVTQSPTHLIKTRGQQVTLRCSPKSGHDTVSWYQQALGQGPQFIFQYYEEEERQRGNFPDRFSGHQFPNYSSELNVNALLLGDSALYLCASSLVEGKLFFGSGTQLSVL.

The genes are TRBV10-2 and TRBJ2-2, with 10 bases that match TRBD2. In germline, CDR1 is WSHSY, CDR2 SAAADI. CDR3 length equals 14 residues. V dropped 3 bases and J dropped 5; count of bases not matched to a gene: 0. The CDR3 reads CASSELAGTGELFF. In DNA form, the CDR3 reads TGCGCCAGCAGTGAACTAGCGGGGACCGGGGAGCTGTTTTTT.

The chain joins TRBV10-3 to TRBJ2-6; no clear D gene. Germline-derived CDR1 and CDR2 are ENHRY and SYGVKD. V lost 4 bases and J 1 base, leaving 8 bases between the germline ends. The CDR3 totals 15 residues. CDR3 sequence reads: CAISGRPSGANVLTF. DNA for the CDR3: TGTGCCATCAGTGGACGACCATCTGGGGCCAACGTCCTGACTTTC.

This chain connects TRBV11-2 to TRBJ2-4; the match to TRBD1 covers 7 bases. Germline-derived CDR1 and CDR2 are SGHAT and FQNNGV. V shed 6 bases, J shed 6 bases, and the junction held 8 bases outside the gene matches. The CDR3 has 14 residues. The CDR3 DNA is TGTGCCAGCAGGTTTCAGGGGGACGGAAACATTCAGTACTTC. It encodes CASRFQGDGNIQYF.

The J gene is TRBJ2-7, the V gene TRBV10-3, with D possibly TRBD1 on 6 matching bases. Germline V gene sequence: CDR1 ENHRY, CDR2 SYGVKD. The CDR3 has 14 residues. The V gene lost 6 bases and the J gene lost 2 bases, with 14 bases spanning the gap. In DNA form, the CDR3 reads TGTGCCATCAGCGCGGTCGGACAGACCTACGAGCAGTACTTC. As protein: CAISAVGQTYEQYF.

The chain recombines TRBV10-3 with TRBJ2-3; tentative D call: TRBD1 (6 bases). Germline CDR1 ENHRY, CDR2 SYGVKD. This CDR3 comprises 17 residues. The ends were cut back, 0 bases at V and 6 bases at J, with 19 bases in the middle. The CDR3 sequence is CAISESLQLTGTDTQYF. The CDR3 DNA reads TGTGCCATCAGTGAGTCCCTACAATTGACAGGAACGGATACGCAGTATTTT.

The gene calls are TRBV4-1 and TRBJ2-7; 8 nucleotides match TRBD2. CDR1 is MGHRA, CDR2 YSYEKL, per germline. This CDR3 comprises 12 residues. The J segment lost 7 bases and the V segment lost 3 bases, leaving 2 bases of the junction unmatched. The CDR3 region is CASSQVAGEQYF. DNA of the CDR3: TGCGCCAGCAGCCAGGTAGCGGGAGAGCAGTACTTC.

This chain joins TRBV6-1 and TRBJ1-5, with unresolved D. Between the trimmed V and J ends, which lost 8 bases and 11 bases, there was a span of 19 bases. This CDR3 is built from 13 residues. CDR1 MNHNS and CDR2 SASEGT come from the germline V gene. The DNA for the CDR3 is TGTGCCAGCGGGGAGACGGACGGCCGGGCCCAGCATTTT. Translated, it gives CASGETDGRAQHF.

The chain links TRBV5-1 to TRBJ2-2; the D is unclear. V lost 1 base, J lost 6 bases, and 13 bases lay in between. Germline-derived CDR1 and CDR2 are SGHRS and YFSETQ. The CDR3 has 15 residues. The CDR3 nucleotides are TGCGCCAGCAGCTTGATTTCCCACCGGGCCGGGGAGCTGTTTTTT. Amino acids: CASSLISHRAGELFF.

The CDR3: CASRGVAGGSTTTQYF. CDR3 nucleotides: TGTGCCAGTAGGGGGGTAGCGGGAGGGTCGACGACGACCCAGTACTTC. This chain uses TRBV19 with TRBJ2-5; 11 nucleotides align to TRBD2. V shed 6 bases and J 7 bases; nucleotides not matched to a gene: 13. Germline V CDR1 and CDR2: LNHDA, SQIVND (reference sequence). This CDR3 is 16 amino acids long.

The chain joins TRBV5-4 to TRBJ1-4; 7 nucleotides agree with TRBD1. This CDR3 has 13 amino acids. J was trimmed by 14 bases and V by 5 bases; bases with no gene match: 12. Germline loops: CDR1 SGHNT, CDR2 YYREEE (reference sequence). The CDR3 nucleotides are TGTGCCAGCAGTCCGGGGAGGGGGCAATACCTGTTTTTT. It yields the protein CASSPGRGQYLFF.

Notes on this clone: Other nucleotide sequences from this sample produce the same CDR3. This rearrangement joins TRBV5-1 to TRBJ2-7; tentative D call: TRBD1 (6 bases). The CDR3 contains 14 residues. Germline values: CDR1 SGHRS, CDR2 YFSETQ. V was cut by 1 base and J by 2 bases, with 10 bases left in between. The chain's CDR3 is CASSLTTGAYEQYF. In nucleotides, the CDR3 is TGCGCCAGCAGCTTGACGACAGGAGCCTACGAGCAGTACTTC.

This chain uses TRBV23-1 with TRBJ2-7; TRBD1 matches at 11 bases. TRBV23-1 has ORF status, its function being uncertain. The CDR3 consists of 17 residues. The ends lost 6 bases at V and 4 bases at J; junction bases unmatched: 14. DNA for the CDR3: TGCGCCAGCAGCCTAATAGTTAGGGACAGGGGGGCTTACGAGCAGTACTTC. Translation gives CASSLIVRDRGAYEQYF.

This clone appeared a single time. The DNA of the CDR3 is TGTGCCAGTAGATGGCGAGGGGCTGGGGGCACTGAAGCTTTCTTT. It codes for CASRWRGAGGTEAFF. The chain recombines TRBV19 with TRBJ1-1, with D perhaps matching TRBD1 (5 bases). V gave up 6 bases and J gave up 4 bases, with 18 bases separating them. Germline loops: CDR1 LNHDA, CDR2 SQIVND (reference sequence). The CDR3 spans 15 residues.

V and J are TRBV7-2 and TRBJ2-5; 10 positions agree with TRBD1. Per germline, CDR1 SGHTA and CDR2 FQGNSA. The CDR3 extends over 18 amino acids. V lost 5 bases and J lost 5; bases outside the gene matches: 17. The CDR3 loop is CASSLTTLDRGVKETQYF. The CDR3 DNA reads as TGTGCCAGCAGCCTAACCACCCTGGACAGGGGGGTTAAGGAGACCCAGTACTTC.

The rearrangement joins TRBV11-2 to TRBJ1-3; 9 bases line up with TRBD1. Germline V gene sequence: CDR1 SGHAT, CDR2 FQNNGV. This CDR3 is 18 amino acids long. The V gene end was trimmed by 3 bases and the J gene end by 2 bases; junction bases not matched to a gene: 11. The CDR3 spells CASSFGRGQGFPGNTIYF. The CDR3 bases are TGTGCCAGCAGCTTTGGGAGAGGACAGGGGTTCCCTGGAAACACCATATATTTT.

The gene calls are TRBV10-1 and TRBJ1-2, with D uncertain. The germline V and J ends were trimmed by 0 bases and 8 bases, with 16 bases remaining between them. The germline V gene encodes CDR1 WNHNN and CDR2 SYGVQD (reference sequence). There are 15 residues in the CDR3. This CDR3 is CASSESPGPRSGYTF. CDR3 nucleotides: TGCGCCAGCAGTGAGTCCCCCGGACCGCGATCGGGCTACACCTTC.

Concerning this clone: Other DNA sequences within the sample encode an identical CDR3. The chain employs TRBV30 and TRBJ1-6; 11 bases match TRBD1. Germline-derived CDR1 and CDR2 are GTSNPN and SVGIG (reference sequence). V was pared by 5 bases and J by 9 bases, with 3 bases of the junction left unmatched. The CDR3 has 13 residues. In nucleotides, the CDR3 is TGTGCCTGGTCGGGGACAGGGGGTTCACCCCTCCACTTT. Its protein product is CAWSGTGGSPLHF.

The CDR3 region is CASSYSTREGGNEQFF. The CDR3 nucleotides read TGTGCCAGCAGTTACTCCACTCGGGAGGGGGGAAATGAGCAGTTCTTC. The chain carries TRBV6-6 and TRBJ2-1; 8 bases align to TRBD2. V lost 0 bases, J lost 7 bases, and 8 bases stayed unmatched. CDR1 MNHNY and CDR2 SVGAGI come from the germline V gene (reference sequence). The CDR3 length is 16 residues.